Listed here are 26 T cell receptor beta chains from one sample, sequenced in a study of beta chain features in type 1 diabetes. TCRB transcripts that were expressed got sequenced, as all of the isolated RNA had been reverse transcribed. Profiled with immunoSEQ multiplex PCR; TCRdb holds only in-frame clones, not every one. This table has some 360,000 clones, around a fifth appearing once. The material sequenced was naive CD4+ T cells from blood. These receptors were collected from a woman aged 18-29 years in good health.

The rearrangement joins TRBV9 to TRBJ2-1, with D maybe TRBD2 (6 bases). CDR1 is SGDLS and CDR2 is YYNGEE in the germline V gene. The V end lost 0 bases, the J end lost 8 bases, and 15 bases lay between the germline ends. The CDR3 loop spans 15 amino acids. CDR3 sequence reads: CASSVELARDHEQFF. In nucleotides, the CDR3 is TGTGCCAGCAGCGTAGAGCTAGCGCGAGACCATGAGCAGTTCTTC.

A remark on this clone: Other DNA sequences from this sample encode an identical CDR3 as well. The rearrangement links TRBV5-1 to TRBJ2-7; D is undetermined. The germline CDR1 and CDR2 sequences are SGHRS and YFSETQ. The CDR3 runs to 11 residues. The germline V and J ends were trimmed by 0 bases and 5 bases, with 3 bases remaining between them. CDR3 loop: CASSLADEQYF. CDR3 coding DNA: TGCGCCAGCAGCTTGGCAGACGAGCAGTACTTC.

In this sample, this clone turned up a few times. This sequence joins TRBV18 and TRBJ2-5; D is unresolved. This CDR3 is built from 12 residues. The V end lost 6 bases, the J end lost 2 bases, and 7 bases lay between the germline ends. CDR1 and CDR2 from the germline V gene are KGHSH and LQKENI. The CDR3 reads CASSQDQETQYF. The CDR3 DNA sequence: TGTGCCAGCTCTCAGGATCAAGAGACCCAGTACTTC.

The chain combines TRBV4-3 with TRBJ2-3; 11 positions agree with TRBD2. The ends lost 4 bases at V and 1 base at J; junction bases unmatched: 4. The V gene's germline CDR1 is LGHNA and CDR2 YSLEER. The CDR3 totals 16 residues. CDR3 region: CASSRSGGGGTDTQYF. CDR3 DNA sequence: TGCGCCAGCAGCCGTAGCGGGGGGGGAGGCACAGATACGCAGTATTTT.

This clone was observed a few times. The genes are TRBV4-3 and TRBJ2-7; D is perhaps TRBD1 (6 bases). CDR3 length equals 14 residues. The V end lost 0 bases, the J end lost 3 bases, and 9 bases lay between the germline ends. Germline CDR1 is LGHNA and CDR2 is YSLEER. CDR3 region: CASSQDWDNYEQYF. The CDR3 nucleotides read TGCGCCAGCAGCCAAGACTGGGACAACTACGAGCAGTACTTC.

The table lists this clone with a few counts. This rearrangement joins TRBV2 to TRBJ1-5; no definite D call. V was pared by 6 bases and J by 2 bases, with 11 bases between. The CDR3 extends over 14 amino acids. Germline assignment: CDR1 SNHLY and CDR2 FYNNEI. CDR3 protein: CASSWRVGNQPQHF. DNA for the CDR3: TGTGCCAGCAGCTGGAGGGTCGGCAATCAGCCCCAGCATTTT.

V and J are TRBV7-2 and TRBJ2-5; 9 nucleotides align to TRBD2. The CDR3 sequence is 14 residues long. After removal of 4 bases from V and 4 bases from J, the junction contained 4 bases not matched to a gene. CDR1 and CDR2 from the germline V gene are SGHTA and FQGNSA. The CDR3 region is CASSSRGGVETQYF. The DNA for the CDR3 is TGTGCCAGCAGCTCGCGGGGGGGAGTAGAGACCCAGTACTTC.

The chain combines TRBV11-3 with TRBJ2-5; the D gene is possibly TRBD2 (5 bases). This CDR3 spans 14 amino acids. V was clipped by 5 bases and J by 4 bases, with 14 bases between them. Germline CDR1 reads SGHNT; CDR2 reads YENEEA. DNA of the CDR3: TGTGCCAGCAGCCAGACGGATCGGGGAGAGACCCAGTACTTC. It yields the protein CASSQTDRGETQYF.

As regards this clone: This specimen includes other DNA sequences encoding the same CDR3. This chain uses TRBV5-1 with TRBJ2-7; 7 bases line up with TRBD2. This CDR3 spans 13 amino acids. Germline CDR1 is SGHRS and CDR2 is YFSETQ. Unmatched junction bases numbered 3, after V lost 0 bases and J lost 6 bases. The CDR3 DNA reads as TGCGCCAGCAGCTTGGGACTAGCAGGCGAGCAGTACTTC. Amino acids: CASSLGLAGEQYF.

V and J are TRBV30 and TRBJ1-1; D not certain. The CDR3 has 11 residues. V lost 5 bases to trimming and J lost 2 bases, with 6 bases between them. Germline V gives CDR1 GTSNPN, CDR2 SVGIG (reference sequence). The CDR3 sequence: CAWSVNTEAFF. CDR3 DNA: TGTGCCTGGTCAGTCAACACTGAAGCTTTCTTT. The full variable domain, rest sourced from reference TRBV30 and TRBJ1-1, is SQTIHQWPATLVQPVGSPLSLECTVEGTSNPNLYWYRQAAGRGLQLLFYSVGIGQISSEVPQNLSASRPQDRQFILSSKKLLLSDSGFYLCAWSVNTEAFFGQGTRLTVV.

The chain joins TRBV9 to TRBJ2-6; D is possibly TRBD1 (6 bases). The CDR3 runs 17 residues. CDR1 and CDR2 (germline): SGDLS, YYNGEE. V shed 4 bases and J shed 4 bases, with 18 bases lying between them. Here the CDR3 reads CASSPTGTQSGANVLTF. The CDR3 nucleotides are TGTGCCAGCAGCCCCACAGGGACACAAAGCGGGGCCAACGTCCTGACTTTC.

V usage is TRBV5-1 and J usage is TRBJ1-5, with no clear D. Trimming cost V 1 base and J 5 bases, with 4 bases left between them. This CDR3 has 12 amino acids. Germline V CDR1 and CDR2: SGHRS, YFSETQ. The CDR3 loop reads CASSLTDQPQHF. The CDR3 nucleotides read TGCGCCAGCAGCTTGACAGATCAGCCCCAGCATTTT.

The rearrangement links TRBV5-1 to TRBJ1-2; D gene ambiguous. The CDR3 is made up of 13 amino acids. V was pared by 0 bases and J by 4 bases, with 7 bases between. Per the germline V gene, CDR1 is SGHRS and CDR2 is YFSETQ. The CDR3 coding sequence is TGCGCCAGCAGCTTGGCAGTCTCCTATGGCTACACCTTC. This encodes CASSLAVSYGYTF.

The chain combines TRBV15 with TRBJ2-3; 10 positions match TRBD2. The CDR3 contains 17 residues. After removal of 1 base from V and 0 bases from J, the junction contained 4 bases not matched to a gene. Germline lookup yields CDR1 LNHNV and CDR2 YYDKDF (reference sequence). The CDR3 coding sequence is TGTGCCACCAGCAGAGTTACTAGCGGGAAGAGCACAGATACGCAGTATTTT. This encodes CATSRVTSGKSTDTQYF.

This chain joins TRBV7-9 and TRBJ1-1, with D possibly matching TRBD1 (5 bases). The germline CDR1 and CDR2 sequences are SEHNR and FQNEAQ (reference sequence). CDR3 size: 14 residues. The V end lost 4 bases, the J end lost 5 bases, and 14 bases lay between the germline ends. The CDR3 DNA reads as TGTGCCAGCAGCTCCGCAGGGCGAGAGACTGAAGCTTTCTTT. Amino acid sequence: CASSSAGRETEAFF.

There are a few counts of this clone. The chain joins TRBV5-1 to TRBJ2-3, with D possibly TRBD2 on 7 matching bases. V lost 4 bases, J lost 2 bases, and 17 bases lay in between. From germline, CDR1 is SGHRS and CDR2 YFSETQ. This CDR3 spans 16 amino acids. CDR3 protein: CASSRSTGGPTDTQYF. CDR3 coding DNA: TGCGCCAGCAGCCGGTCGACGGGGGGCCCCACAGATACGCAGTATTTT.

This chain's CDR3 is CASSLERLAGPDTQYF. The CDR3 DNA follows: TGTGCCAGCAGCTTGGAGCGGCTAGCGGGCCCAGATACGCAGTATTTT. J is TRBJ2-3 and V is TRBV5-6, with 8 nucleotides matching TRBD2. Germline trimming cut 0 bases from V and 4 bases from J; bases unmatched to any gene: 7. CDR3 size: 16 residues. The V gene's germline CDR1 is SGHDT and CDR2 YYEEEE.

This clone was detected only a few times. Other DNA sequences in this specimen translate into the identical CDR3. The chain links TRBV7-9 to TRBJ1-2; 7 nucleotides align to TRBD1. Germline CDR1 and CDR2: SEHNR and FQNEAQ (reference sequence). The CDR3 runs to 14 residues. The ends lost 5 bases at V and 2 bases at J; junction bases unmatched: 5. DNA of the CDR3: TGTGCCAGCAGCCCGCGACAGGGCAACTATGGCTACACCTTC. This encodes CASSPRQGNYGYTF.

This clone has more than one count but fewer than ten. The chain recombines TRBV23-1 with TRBJ1-1; D perhaps matches TRBD1 (5 bases). TRBV23-1 is classed as an ORF, of uncertain function. CDR3 length equals 15 residues. Trimming cost V 0 bases and J 2 bases, with 10 bases left between them. CDR3 sequence: CASSQSAGVNTEAFF. In nucleotides, the CDR3 is TGCGCCAGCAGTCAATCGGCGGGGGTTAACACTGAAGCTTTCTTT.

This clone was seen a handful of times. This chain uses TRBV30 with TRBJ2-4; unclear D gene. Trimming removed 0 bases from V and 12 bases from J, with 9 bases in between. Germline CDR1 is GTSNPN and CDR2 is SVGIG (reference sequence). The CDR3 sequence is 11 residues long. In DNA, the CDR3 is TGTGCCTGGAGTGTAAGCGCAAATCAGTACTTC. Translated, it gives CAWSVSANQYF.

This clone turned up a few times. Other DNA sequences in the same sample also yield this CDR3. The rearrangement links TRBV5-1 to TRBJ1-1; 7 nucleotides align to TRBD1. This CDR3 has 13 residues. Germline trimming cut 2 bases from V and 3 bases from J; bases unmatched to any gene: 1. Germline V gives CDR1 SGHRS, CDR2 YFSETQ. The chain's CDR3 is CASSFQGDTEAFF. The CDR3 coding sequence is TGCGCCAGCAGCTTTCAGGGGGACACTGAAGCTTTCTTT.

The gene calls are TRBV5-1 and TRBJ2-2; the D is unclear. The V gene's germline CDR1 is SGHRS and CDR2 YFSETQ. CDR3 length equals 14 residues. Trimming removed 7 bases at V and 5 bases at J, with 15 bases between. CDR3: CASQRGERTGELFF. The CDR3 DNA follows: TGCGCCAGCCAAAGAGGCGAACGTACCGGGGAGCTGTTTTTT.

CDR3 protein: CASGLHNTQYF. The CDR3, as DNA: TGTGCTAGTGGTTTGCACAATACGCAGTATTTT. This chain uses TRBV12-5 with TRBJ2-3; no definite D call. Germline V gene lookup returns CDR1 LGHNT and CDR2 FRNRAP. This CDR3 comprises 11 residues. Trimming cost V 2 bases and J 7 bases, with 4 bases left between them.

This clone was seen only a few times. The chain joins TRBV29-1 to TRBJ2-5; 9 positions agree with TRBD2. This CDR3 is built from 14 residues. V was clipped by 2 bases and J by 4 bases; unmatched bases: 5. From germline, CDR1 is SQVTM and CDR2 ANQGSEA. The CDR3 DNA sequence: TGCAGCGTTGAACGGGGCGGGGGGGGAGAGACCCAGTACTTC. Encoded protein: CSVERGGGGETQYF.

The rearrangement joins TRBV30 to TRBJ2-5; the match to TRBD2 covers 10 bases. Germline V gene data show CDR1 as GTSNPN and CDR2 as SVGIG (reference sequence). Germline trimming cut 4 bases from V and 5 bases from J; bases unmatched to any gene: 1. This CDR3 has 12 residues. The CDR3: CAWTSGGETQYF. The CDR3 DNA sequence: TGTGCCTGGACTAGCGGGGGTGAGACCCAGTACTTC.

The V gene is TRBV7-2, the J gene TRBJ2-3, with unresolved D. Trimming removed 0 bases from V and 1 base from J, with 14 bases in between. Germline-derived CDR1 and CDR2 are SGHTA and FQGNSA. CDR3 size: 17 residues. The CDR3 region is CASSLAPKATRTDTQYF. The CDR3, as DNA: TGTGCCAGCAGCTTAGCACCCAAAGCTACCCGCACAGATACGCAGTATTTT.